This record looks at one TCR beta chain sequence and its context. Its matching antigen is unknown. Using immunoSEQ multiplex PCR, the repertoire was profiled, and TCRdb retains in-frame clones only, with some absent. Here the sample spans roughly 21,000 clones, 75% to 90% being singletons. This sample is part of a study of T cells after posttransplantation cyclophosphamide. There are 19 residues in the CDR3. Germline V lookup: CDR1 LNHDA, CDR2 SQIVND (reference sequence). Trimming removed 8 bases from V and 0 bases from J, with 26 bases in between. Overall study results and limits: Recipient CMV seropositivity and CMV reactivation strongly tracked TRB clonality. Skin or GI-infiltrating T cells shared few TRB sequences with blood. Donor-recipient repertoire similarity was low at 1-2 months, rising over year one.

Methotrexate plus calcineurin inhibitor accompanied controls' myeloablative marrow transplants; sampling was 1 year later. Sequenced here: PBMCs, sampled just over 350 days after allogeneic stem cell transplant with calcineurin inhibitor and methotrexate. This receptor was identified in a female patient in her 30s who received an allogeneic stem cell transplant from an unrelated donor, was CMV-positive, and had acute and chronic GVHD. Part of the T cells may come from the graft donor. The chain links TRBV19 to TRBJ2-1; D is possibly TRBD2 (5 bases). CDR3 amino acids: CASPLEAEDWASSYNEQFF. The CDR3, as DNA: TGTGCCAGTCCCCTCGAAGCGGAGGATTGGGCAAGCTCCTACAATGAGCAGTTCTTC.